Presented here are 25 T cell receptor beta chains from one specimen sequenced in a study of tumor and adjacent non-tumor tissue in lung cancer. This sample's RNA came from whole unsorted tissue. The normal lung tissue was taken more than 3 cm from the tumor edge. The library came from three nested PCR rounds adapted from ARM-PCR protocols. TCRdb redid the calling of the multiplex PCR reads with MiXCR, one entry per CDR3 protein. The data hold approximately 47,000 distinct CDR3 sequences, with around 67% observed a single time. The sample was distant non-tumor lung tissue. All receptors come from a woman in her 70s with non-small cell lung cancer.

This clonotype was seen ten or more times. The chain recombines TRBV21-1 with TRBJ2-1; the table's D call, TRBD1, has no DNA check behind it. TRBV21-1 is an annotated pseudogene. The CDR3 is 16 residues long. Here the CDR3 DNA reads TGTGCCAGCAGCCGAAGGGACAGGGGGCCCGGCAATGAGCAGTTCTTC. Encoded protein: CASSRRDRGPGNEQFF.

In the case of this clonotype: This clone may be a read error of a much larger clone one base away. The gene calls are TRBV20-1 and TRBJ2-1; TRBD2 agrees at 8 bases. Germline-derived CDR1 and CDR2 are DFQATT and SNEGSKA (reference sequence). V lost 2 bases, J lost 5 bases, and 8 bases stayed unmatched. CDR3 size: 15 residues. The CDR3 nucleotides read TGCAGTGCTAGAAAACGGGAGGGTTACAACAATGAGCAGTTCTTC. This encodes CSARKREGYNNEQFF.

The rearrangement joins TRBV14 to TRBJ2-5; 9 bases are shared with TRBD2. The CDR3 runs to 15 residues. After removal of 2 bases from V and 5 bases from J, the junction contained 6 bases not matched to a gene. From germline, CDR1 is SGHDN and CDR2 FVKESK. The CDR3 reads CASSQNLAGRETQYF. In nucleotides, the CDR3 is TGTGCCAGCAGCCAAAACCTAGCGGGAAGGGAGACCCAGTACTTC. Full variable domain (remainder filled in from reference TRBV14 and TRBJ2-5): EAGVTQFPSHSVIEKGQTVTLRCDPISGHDNLYWYRRVMGKEIKFLLHFVKESKQDESGMPNNRFLAERTGGTYSTLKVQPAELEDSGVYFCASSQNLAGRETQYFGPGTRLLVL.

As concerns this clonotype: With a much larger clone just one base away, this may be a read error. The chain combines TRBV28 with TRBJ2-5; 9 bases are shared with TRBD1. The CDR3 extends over 14 amino acids. Germline lookup yields CDR1 MDHEN and CDR2 SYDVKM. The CDR3 nucleotides are TGTGTCAGCACTTTAACAGGGGGCTGGGAGACCCAGTACTTC. This translates into CVSTLTGGWETQYF.

Remarks on this clonotype: This CDR3 is missing its conserved last phenylalanine or tryptophan, likely due to a read error. No DNA is shown, since the ends of the CDR3 on it are uncertain; the CDR3 is the one TCRdb lists. The V call is TRBV12-3 or TRBV12-4, the J call TRBJ2-4; TRBD1 reflects the table's D call only, with no check against the DNA. A total of 14 residues make up the CDR3, ends included. This chain's CDR3 is CASSLQGAKNIKYL.

In regard to this clonotype: Relative to the germline gene, one junction end is altered; a read error may explain this. The chain recombines TRBV7-9 with TRBJ2-1, with 7 bases aligning to TRBD2. Germline CDR1 SEHNR, CDR2 FQNEAQ (reference sequence). The CDR3 has 15 amino acids. The DNA of the CDR3 is TGTGCCGGCAGCAGAAATAGCGGGTGGGAAGGTGGGCAGTTCTTC. As protein: CAGSRNSGWEGGQFF.

This clonotype has only one observation. The chain recombines TRBV2 with TRBJ1-4, with TRBD1 identical over 7 bases. This CDR3 region has 15 residues. From germline, CDR1 is SNHLY and CDR2 FYNNEI. The junction had 2 bases not matched to a gene; V was cut back by 2 bases and J by 2 bases. CDR3 in amino acids: CASSETGQTNEKLFF. CDR3 nucleotides: TGTGCCAGCAGTGAAACGGGACAGACTAATGAAAAACTGTTTTTT.

Details on this clonotype: At one end the junction does not follow the germline gene, possibly because of a read error. The V gene is TRBV29-1, the J gene TRBJ1-4; weak D call: TRBD1 (5 bases). The CDR3 has 14 residues. CDR1 is SQVTM, CDR2 ANQGSEA, per germline. Here the CDR3 reads CSVGHGGTNENLFF. DNA for the CDR3: TGCAGCGTCGGACACGGGGGGACTAACGAAAATCTGTTTTTT. Variable domain in full (rest from reference TRBV29-1 and TRBJ1-4): SAVISQKPSRDICQRGTSLTIQCQVDSQVTMMFWYRQQPGQSLTLIATANQGSEATYESGFVIDKFPISRPNLTFSTLTVSNMSPEDSSIYLCSVGHGGTNENLFFGSGTQLSVL.

Notes on this clonotype: One end of the junction fails to match germline, which may point to a read error. V usage is TRBV6-5 and J usage is TRBJ1-6; D remains ambiguous. The CDR3 spans 16 residues. Germline lookup yields CDR1 MNHEY and CDR2 SVGAGI. This chain's CDR3 is CASSRTAGEGNSLLHF. The CDR3 DNA reads as TGCGCCAGCAGCAGGACTGCGGGAGAGGGCAATTCACTCCTCCACTTT.

V usage is TRBV10-1 and J usage is TRBJ2-1; 7 positions agree with TRBD2. Germline CDR1 WNHNN, CDR2 SYGVQD (reference sequence). Unmatched junction bases numbered 11, after V lost 5 bases and J lost 7 bases. The CDR3 loop spans 15 amino acids. The CDR3 here is CASSWASGTINEQFF. The CDR3 DNA follows: TGCGCCAGCAGTTGGGCTAGCGGAACAATTAATGAGCAGTTCTTC.

Concerning this clonotype itself: This is likely a read error, given that the CDR3 carries no conserved phenylalanine or tryptophan at its end. This chain uses TRBV5-4 with TRBJ2-1; D not resolved. This CDR3 has 17 residues. CDR1 is SGHNT and CDR2 is YYREEE in the germline V gene (reference sequence). V was shortened by 4 bases and J by 6 bases, with 23 bases between the two germline ends. CDR3 amino acids: CASSLSSGANLGNEQFS. The CDR3 DNA reads TGTGCCAGCAGCCTGAGTTCGGGCGCAAATTTGGGCAATGAGCAGTTCTCA.

Of note for this clonotype: This may arise from a read error, as a much more abundant clone is one base away. This chain uses TRBV11-2 with TRBJ2-5; D is possibly TRBD1 (5 bases). V gave up 5 bases and J gave up 3 bases, with 13 bases separating them. Germline-derived CDR1 and CDR2 are SGHAT and FQNNGV. The CDR3 has 14 amino acids. This chain's CDR3 is CASSKAGSEETQYF. DNA for the CDR3: TGTGCCAGCAGCAAGGCAGGGTCAGAAGAGACCCAGTACTTC.

The sample holds a few counts of this clonotype. A much bigger clone sits one base away, suggesting this may be a read error. The V gene is TRBV11-2, the J gene TRBJ1-2; the D gene is possibly TRBD1 (5 bases). This CDR3 comprises 13 residues. The germline V gene has CDR1 SGHAT and CDR2 FQNNGV. In DNA, the CDR3 is TGTGCCAGCAGCTTAACAGGCGTTACTGGCTACGCCTTC. Protein product: CASSLTGVTGYAF.

About this clonotype: This clone may be a read error of a much larger clone one base away. In DNA, the CDR3 is TGTGCCAGCAGCCTAGCAGGGGTAATCACTGAAACTTTCTTT. Its protein product is CASSLAGVITETFF. The chain has TRBV7-9 and TRBJ1-1; a possible D gene is TRBD1 (6 bases). The CDR3 spans 14 residues. Germline-derived CDR1 and CDR2 are SEHNR and FQNEAQ (reference sequence).

In its sample, this clonotype was seen once. The chain joins TRBV7-2 to TRBJ2-1; D call uncertain. Germline CDR1 SGHTA, CDR2 FQGNSA. The V end was cut by 1 base, the J end by 6 bases, with 4 bases between. The CDR3 is made up of 12 amino acids. The CDR3 coding sequence is TGTGCCAGCAGCTTAGGCTTCAATGAGCAGTTCTTC. It codes for CASSLGFNEQFF.

The V gene is TRBV5-6, the J gene TRBJ1-1; 9 bases map to TRBD1. The CDR3 is 16 amino acids. V shed 4 bases and J 2 bases; nucleotides not matched to a gene: 9. CDR1 is SGHDT, CDR2 YYEEEE, per germline. The CDR3 protein is CASSHQGTGYNTEAFF. In DNA, the CDR3 is TGTGCCAGCAGCCACCAGGGGACAGGGTATAACACTGAAGCTTTCTTT.

Concerning this clonotype: Being one base from a much bigger clone, this may be a read error. This chain links TRBV5-6 with TRBJ2-1; 9 nucleotides line up with TRBD2. The junction had 11 bases not matched to a gene; V was cut back by 0 bases and J by 7 bases. Germline V CDR1 and CDR2: SGHDT, YYEEEE. This CDR3 spans 17 amino acids. CDR3 residues: CASSLEWLGGGGNEQFF. Written as DNA, the CDR3 is TGTGCCAGCAGCTTGGAGTGGTTGGGCGGGGGGGGAAATGAGCAGTTCTTC.

Remarks on this clonotype: Because the CDR3 is missing its conserved closing phenylalanine or tryptophan, this is likely a read error. The V and J genes are TRBV29-1 and TRBJ2-1, with D hard to call. V was pared by 6 bases and J by 7 bases, with 16 bases between. The CDR3 is 13 amino acids. Per the germline V gene, CDR1 is SQVTM and CDR2 is ANQGSEA. CDR3 DNA sequence: TGCAGCGTAAAACGGCAGAGTATAAATGAGCAGTTCTTA. It specifies CSVKRQSINEQFL.

This clonotype was observed many times. The gene calls are TRBV6-2 or TRBV6-3 and TRBJ2-7, with no clear D. This CDR3 is 11 amino acids long. The ends were cut back, 1 base at V and 4 bases at J, with 2 bases in the middle. The germline V gene has CDR1 MNHEY and CDR2 SVGEGT. In DNA, the CDR3 is TGTGCCAGCAGTTACTTATACGAGCAGTACTTC. Translated: CASSYLYEQYF.

In the case of this clonotype: This may stem from a read error, because a much larger clone lies one nucleotide away. The J gene is TRBJ2-1, the V gene TRBV5-1, with D unresolved. The CDR3 length is 14 residues. Germline V gene sequence: CDR1 SGHRS, CDR2 YFSETQ. The CDR3 sequence: CASSPYNSYDEQFF. The CDR3, as DNA: TGCGCCAGCAGCCCATACAATTCCTACGATGAGCAGTTCTTC.

This clonotype has at least ten counts. The chain combines TRBV20-1 with TRBJ2-2; D gene ambiguous. The CDR3 runs to 13 residues. The ends were cut back, 6 bases at V and 1 base at J, with 9 bases in the middle. From germline, CDR1 is DFQATT and CDR2 SNEGSKA (reference sequence). CDR3 sequence (DNA): TGCAGTGCAAGACTGGGGAACACCGGGGAGCTGTTTTTT. This translates into CSARLGNTGELFF.

This clonotype is a singleton in its sample. This rearrangement joins TRBV29-1 to TRBJ1-4; a weak D match, TRBD1 (5 bases). Looked up from germline, CDR1 is SQVTM and CDR2 is ANQGSEA. Deletions cut 2 bases from V and 7 bases from J, with 20 bases between. The CDR3 length is 16 residues. The CDR3 nucleotides read TGCAGCGTTGAAACGTTTCAGGCAAGGGGTGGTGAAAAACTGTTTTTT. It yields the protein CSVETFQARGGEKLFF.

Concerning this clonotype itself: At one of its ends the junction is not consistent with the germline gene, which may arise from a read error. This chain links TRBV12-3 or TRBV12-4 with TRBJ2-2; D is perhaps TRBD2 (6 bases). This CDR3 is 15 amino acids long. CDR3 coding DNA: TGTGTCAGCAGTGACAAAACTTACCCCACCGGGGGGCTGTTTTTT. Translation gives CVSSDKTYPTGGLFF.

The table lists this clonotype with many counts. The chain carries TRBV10-3 and TRBJ2-5; 7 positions agree with TRBD1. The CDR3 is 14 amino acids. Germline values: CDR1 ENHRY, CDR2 SYGVKD. With 0 bases clipped from V and 5 bases from J, the junction kept 3 bases outside the gene matches. CDR3 bases: TGTGCCATCAGTGAGTCAGTACAGGGGGAGACCCAGTACTTC. It codes for CAISESVQGETQYF.

This clonotype has ten or more counts. The chain couples TRBV28 to TRBJ2-1, with TRBD2 identical over 7 bases. The length of the CDR3 is 15 residues. The J segment lost 5 bases and the V segment lost 2 bases, leaving 6 bases of the junction unmatched. CDR1 is MDHEN and CDR2 is SYDVKM in the germline V gene. The CDR3 DNA follows: TGTGCCAGCAGTTTAACTCGCGGGAGAAACAATGAGCAGTTCTTC. Translated, it gives CASSLTRGRNNEQFF.